A selection of T cell receptor beta chains follows, all from one sample in a study of shared clonotypes between healthy human individuals. Clones were read by immunoSEQ multiplex PCR, and TCRdb kept only the in-frame ones, dropping some. The repertoire holds hundreds of thousands of clones, with roughly 78% as singletons. The sample taken for sequencing was memory CD4+ T cells sorted from blood. The receptors were gathered from a woman in her 30s in good health. Each CDR3 is given with its conserved first and last residue. A D gene is named only where the DNA matches it firmly. Clone size, where shown, is once, few, many, or a class for clones that have expanded.

clone size	V gene	D gene	J gene	CDR3 protein	CDR3 DNA
.	TRBV27	TRBD2	TRBJ2-7	CASSVAGGTGQYF	TGTGCCAGCAGTGTAGCGGGAGGGACCGGGCAGTACTTC
.	TRBV7-3	.	TRBJ2-2	CASSFSGGNTGELFF	TGTGCCAGCAGCTTTAGCGGTGGGAACACCGGGGAGCTGTTTTTT
.	TRBV7-9	.	TRBJ2-2	CASSLAGVTGELFF	TGTGCCAGCAGCTTAGCGGGCGTCACCGGGGAGCTGTTTTTT
.	TRBV5-1	TRBD1	TRBJ1-5	CASSYRGLEDQPQHF	TGCGCCAGCAGCTACAGGGGGCTGGAGGATCAGCCCCAGCATTTT
.	TRBV28	.	TRBJ1-4	CASSRTRGEKLFF	TGTGCCAGCAGCCGAACCCGGGGGGAAAAACTGTTTTTT
once	TRBV2	.	TRBJ1-4	CASSEYPREKLFF	TGTGCCAGCAGTGAATACCCCAGGGAAAAACTGTTTTTT
.	TRBV25-1	TRBD2	TRBJ2-5	CASSELRGLAEETQYF	TGTGCCAGCAGTGAATTGCGGGGACTAGCGGAAGAGACCCAGTACTTC
.	TRBV28	TRBD1	TRBJ1-4	CASSPGGSGEKLFF	TGTGCCAGCAGTCCAGGGGGATCAGGTGAAAAACTGTTTTTT
once	TRBV28	.	TRBJ1-3	CASSFTRGTESGNTIYF	TGTGCCAGCAGTTTCACGAGGGGGACTGAATCTGGAAACACCATATATTTT
many	TRBV10-2	.	TRBJ1-5	CASARSASSQPQHF	TGCGCCAGCGCCCGTTCGGCATCCAGTCAGCCCCAGCATTTT
few	TRBV2	.	TRBJ2-5	CASSEVVARYQETQYF	TGTGCCAGCAGTGAAGTTGTAGCCCGCTACCAAGAGACCCAGTACTTC
.	TRBV7-2	TRBD2	TRBJ2-1	CASSRGLAHDYNEQFF	TGTGCCAGCAGCAGAGGACTAGCTCATGATTACAATGAGCAGTTCTTC
.	TRBV7-2	.	TRBJ1-4	CASSLTAVNEKLFF	TGTGCCAGCAGCTTGACGGCCGTTAATGAAAAACTGTTTTTT
.	TRBV28	.	TRBJ2-6	CASSLPGPANVLTF	TGTGCCAGCAGTTTGCCCGGACCGGCCAACGTCCTGACTTTC
.	TRBV2	TRBD1	TRBJ1-4	CASRQGPLMATNEKLFF	TGTGCCAGCCGACAGGGGCCGCTCATGGCAACTAATGAAAAACTGTTTTTT
many	TRBV2	TRBD2	TRBJ2-2	CASSEAVAGGPGGELFF	TGTGCCAGCAGTGAAGCGGTAGCGGGAGGGCCCGGCGGGGAGCTGTTTTTT
.	TRBV6-5	.	TRBJ2-2	CASSYSNPQNTGELFF	TGTGCCAGCAGTTACTCGAACCCCCAGAACACCGGGGAGCTGTTTTTT
few	TRBV13	.	TRBJ2-7	CASSLTGSNEQYF	TGTGCCAGCAGCTTAACAGGGAGCAACGAGCAGTACTTC
.	TRBV5-1	.	TRBJ1-3	CASSRGVSPGNTIYF	TGCGCCAGCAGCAGAGGGGTAAGCCCCGGAAACACCATATATTTT
.	TRBV5-6	.	TRBJ1-2	CASSLDVLGGYGYTF	TGTGCCAGCAGCTTGGATGTGCTGGGAGGCTATGGCTACACCTTC
.	TRBV7-6	TRBD1	TRBJ1-1	CASSLRQGKGEAFF	TGTGCCAGCAGCCTACGACAGGGGAAGGGGGAAGCTTTCTTT
.	TRBV4-2	.	TRBJ2-7	CASSQEGPFGVAYSYEQYF	TGTGCCAGCAGCCAAGAAGGCCCCTTCGGGGTGGCGTATAGTTACGAGCAGTACTTC
.	TRBV18	.	TRBJ1-1	CASSPAFAGETEAFF	TGTGCCAGCTCACCGGCTTTCGCAGGGGAAACTGAAGCTTTCTTT
.	TRBV25-1	TRBD1	TRBJ2-5	CATRTGGQETQYF	TGTGCCACCCGGACAGGGGGACAAGAGACCCAGTACTTC
few	TRBV29-1	TRBD2	TRBJ2-1	CSGGLVTEQFF	TGCAGCGGGGGACTAGTTACTGAGCAGTTCTTC
.	TRBV5-1	TRBD2	TRBJ2-1	CASSLVSGDINEQFF	TGCGCCAGCAGCTTGGTTAGCGGGGACATCAATGAGCAGTTCTTC
.	TRBV5-4	.	TRBJ2-3	CASSPDSRRTDTQYF	TGTGCCAGCAGCCCGGACTCGAGAAGGACAGATACGCAGTATTTT
.	TRBV7-8	.	TRBJ1-3	CASSFRVPKSGNTIYF	TGTGCCAGCAGCTTCAGGGTACCGAAGTCTGGAAACACCATATATTTT
.	TRBV7-8	.	TRBJ1-3	CASSSVINTIYF	TGTGCCAGCAGCTCCGTTATAAACACCATATATTTT
few	TRBV19	.	TRBJ1-5	CASSIRQNNQPQHF	TGTGCCAGTAGTATTCGACAGAACAATCAGCCCCAGCATTTT
.	TRBV5-1	.	TRBJ2-7	CASSEAGSVGEQYF	TGCGCCAGCAGCGAGGCAGGGAGTGTAGGCGAGCAGTACTTC
.	TRBV5-4	.	TRBJ2-1	CASSLDRGSYNEQFF	TGTGCCAGCAGCTTGGACCGGGGGTCCTACAATGAGCAGTTCTTC
few	TRBV7-9	.	TRBJ2-1	CASSLAVNEQFF	TGTGCCAGCAGCTTAGCGGTTAATGAGCAGTTCTTC
.	TRBV11-2	TRBD1	TRBJ1-1	CASSQARPGTGLHTEAFF	TGTGCCAGCAGCCAAGCGAGACCCGGGACAGGGCTCCATACTGAAGCTTTCTTT
once	TRBV28	TRBD2	TRBJ2-2	CATKTGGTNTGELFF	TGTGCCACCAAGACGGGGGGAACGAACACCGGGGAGCTGTTTTTT
.	TRBV15	.	TRBJ1-5	CATSIYRGQPQHF	TGTGCCACCAGTATATACCGGGGCCAGCCCCAGCATTTT
.	TRBV5-1	TRBD2	TRBJ2-3	CASSLEARESPDTQYF	TGCGCCAGCAGCTTGGAAGCGCGGGAGTCCCCAGATACGCAGTATTTT